These 15 T cell receptor beta chains were sequenced from one sample in a study of response to subunit inactivated influenza vaccine. MiXCR, applied by TCRdb to the RT-PCR reads, yields one record per CDR3 protein. The table shows just under 550,000 distinct CDR3 sequences, with less than 25% occurring only once. These sequences were also reported in another study, on T cells expressing NK-cell markers. That work contributes: TCR beta libraries carry UMIs added by 5'RACE template switching.

The input for sequencing was CD4+ T cells sorted from PBMCs, taken less than 13 days after vaccination. The receptor set was obtained from a middle-aged man who received an inactivated influenza vaccine.

CDR3 nucleotides: TGCAGCGTTGGATGGGCAGGGGAACGGGAAAAACTGTTTTTT. Translating gives CSVGWAGEREKLFF. The V call is TRBV29-1, the J call TRBJ1-4, with D perhaps matching TRBD1 (6 bases). The CDR3 has 14 amino acids. Germline V CDR1 and CDR2: SQVTM, ANQGSEA. Trimming cost V 4 bases and J 8 bases, with 17 bases left between them. Based on the CDR3 plus reference TRBV29-1 and TRBJ1-4, the full variable domain is SAVISQKPSRDICQRGTSLTIQCQVDSQVTMMFWYRQQPGQSLTLIATANQGSEATYESGFVIDKFPISRPNLTFSTLTVSNMSPEDSSIYLCSVGWAGEREKLFFGSGTQLSVL.

V usage is TRBV20-1 and J usage is TRBJ2-1, with 9 bases identical to TRBD2. The V gene's germline CDR1 is DFQATT and CDR2 SNEGSKA (reference sequence). J was trimmed by 4 bases and V by 3 bases; bases with no gene match: 7. The CDR3 has 15 residues. CDR3 residues: CSASGLAGEYNEQFF. The CDR3 DNA sequence: TGCAGTGCTAGTGGGTTAGCGGGGGAGTACAATGAGCAGTTCTTC.

The chain combines TRBV5-1 with TRBJ2-3, with 11 bases matching TRBD2. Germline V gene data show CDR1 as SGHRS and CDR2 as YFSETQ. The CDR3 is made up of 14 amino acids. The V and J ends lost 3 bases and 12 bases, in that order; junction bases with no gene match: 9. CDR3: CASSYDISGRAQYF. DNA for the CDR3: TGCGCCAGCAGCTACGACATTAGCGGGAGGGCCCAGTATTTT.

The genes are TRBV4-3 and TRBJ2-3; TRBD2 aligns across 7 bases. Per germline, CDR1 LGHNA and CDR2 YSLEER. The CDR3 loop spans 16 amino acids. V lost 2 bases and J lost 2; bases outside the gene matches: 7. The CDR3 coding sequence is TGCGCCAGCAGCCAATACGGGGGGTCCTTCACAGATACGCAGTATTTT. It codes for CASSQYGGSFTDTQYF.

This clonotype was detected only a few times. The chain carries TRBV12-3 or TRBV12-4 and TRBJ1-3, with D unclear. The CDR3 is 15 amino acids. The V end lost 4 bases, the J end lost 2 bases, and 12 bases lay between the germline ends. The CDR3 here is CASSYLGNTGNTIYF. CDR3 nucleotides: TGTGCCAGCAGTTACCTTGGGAACACTGGAAACACCATATATTTT.

V gene TRBV7-6 combines with J gene TRBJ2-1, with 7 bases fitting TRBD1. The V gene end was trimmed by 1 base and the J gene end by 7 bases; junction bases not matched to a gene: 1. The CDR3 covers 13 residues. Germline CDR1 reads SGHVS; CDR2 reads FNYEAQ. The CDR3 DNA reads TGTGCCAGCAGCTTAGAGACAGGGAATGAGCAGTTCTTC. This encodes CASSLETGNEQFF.

The rearrangement links TRBV7-2 to TRBJ2-3; D is ambiguous. The CDR3 loop spans 13 amino acids. Trimming stripped 3 bases from V and 4 bases from J, with 8 bases between. CDR1 SGHTA and CDR2 FQGNSA come from the germline V gene. The CDR3 DNA reads TGTGCCAGCAGCTTCCGAGTGGCAGATACGCAGTATTTT. This sequence encodes CASSFRVADTQYF.

The chain employs TRBV6-5 and TRBJ1-6; 8 bases agree with TRBD1. The CDR3 is 16 amino acids. Trimming took 0 bases from V and 4 from J; bases not matched to a gene: 2. Germline V gene data show CDR1 as MNHEY and CDR2 as SVGAGI. Written as DNA, the CDR3 is TGTGCCAGCAGTTACTCGGACAGGGTGTATAATTCACCCCTCCACTTT. It yields the protein CASSYSDRVYNSPLHF.

This clonotype showed up many times. This rearrangement joins TRBV14 to TRBJ2-5; D gene ambiguous. In germline, CDR1 is SGHDN, CDR2 FVKESK. With 6 bases removed from V and 0 bases from J, the gap between germline ends came to 5 bases. The CDR3 runs 12 residues. The CDR3 here is CASSRYQETQYF. The CDR3 bases are TGTGCCAGCAGTAGATACCAAGAGACCCAGTACTTC.

This clonotype was detected ten times or more. The chain recombines TRBV2 with TRBJ2-2, with a tentative D call TRBD2 (6 bases). The V end was cut by 4 bases, the J end by 6 bases, with 6 bases between. Germline V gene data show CDR1 as SNHLY and CDR2 as FYNNEI. The CDR3 runs to 12 residues. CDR3 sequence reads: CASSAGAGELFF. In nucleotides, the CDR3 is TGTGCCAGCAGTGCGGGAGCCGGGGAGCTGTTTTTT.

This clonotype was observed a few times. The rearrangement joins TRBV5-1 to TRBJ2-2, with TRBD1 matching over 11 bases. The CDR3 length is 17 residues. Germline loops: CDR1 SGHRS, CDR2 YFSETQ. The J segment lost 5 bases and the V segment lost 2 bases, leaving 8 bases of the junction unmatched. The CDR3 protein is CASSLISGTGGTGELFF. Written as DNA, the CDR3 is TGCGCCAGCAGCTTAATTTCCGGGACAGGGGGAACCGGGGAGCTGTTTTTT.

The chain combines TRBV28 with TRBJ1-2, with TRBD1 matching over 10 bases. The germline CDR1 and CDR2 sequences are MDHEN and SYDVKM. V lost 2 bases to trimming and J lost 4 bases; unmatched junction nucleotides: 4. CDR3 length equals 15 residues. The chain's CDR3 is CASSLGGQGSYGYTF. The CDR3 nucleotides read TGTGCCAGCAGTTTAGGGGGACAGGGGTCCTATGGCTACACCTTC.

V is TRBV7-2 and J is TRBJ2-5; the match to TRBD1 covers 7 bases. The germline gives CDR1 SGHTA, CDR2 FQGNSA. This CDR3 is 13 amino acids long. The J segment lost 8 bases and the V segment lost 3 bases, leaving 6 bases of the junction unmatched. In DNA, the CDR3 is TGTGCCAGCAGCTTCCCGGGACAGACTACCCAGTACTTC. This sequence encodes CASSFPGQTTQYF.

The chain couples TRBV28 to TRBJ2-1; 12 bases align to TRBD2. Per the germline V gene, CDR1 is MDHEN and CDR2 is SYDVKM. J was trimmed by 7 bases and V by 6 bases; bases with no gene match: 22. The CDR3 contains 20 residues. CDR3 DNA: TGTGCCAGCAGCTTCCCCACTAGCGGGAGGTGGGCCCAGATGAGAAATGAGCAGTTCTTC. Translating it yields CASSFPTSGRWAQMRNEQFF.

J is TRBJ1-6 and V is TRBV3-1, with 11 nucleotides matching TRBD1. V gave up 4 bases and J gave up 9 bases; unmatched junction bases: 8. The CDR3 is 16 amino acids. Per the germline V gene, CDR1 is LGHDT and CDR2 is YNNKEL (reference sequence). The CDR3 sequence is CASSPEGQGDGSPLHF. The CDR3 nucleotides read TGTGCCAGCAGCCCCGAGGGACAGGGGGATGGTTCACCCCTCCACTTT.